The 21 T cell receptor beta chains in this list originate from one sample, sequenced in a study of cytomegalovirus exposure and HLA in healthy donors. Data came from immunoSEQ multiplex PCR; TCRdb stores just in-frame clones and leaves some out. The repertoire has over 75,000 clones, approximately 91% of them found once; the top ten carry 2% to 2.5%. Sequenced input: PBMCs. The source is a man aged 25 to 45 in good health and CMV-seronegative.

The rearrangement links TRBV5-1 to TRBJ2-3, with D possibly matching TRBD2 (6 bases). Trimming cost V 4 bases and J 0 bases, with 9 bases left between them. The CDR3 is 14 residues long. The V gene's germline CDR1 is SGHRS and CDR2 YFSETQ. In DNA form, the CDR3 reads TGCGCCAGCAGCCCGCGGGATAGCACAGATACGCAGTATTTT. This translates into CASSPRDSTDTQYF.

The chain is built from TRBV5-5 and TRBJ1-5; 10 bases map to TRBD1. Germline loops: CDR1 SGHKS, CDR2 YYEKEE (reference sequence). CDR3 length equals 14 residues. With V trimmed by 5 bases and J by 5 bases, 4 bases remained unmatched. CDR3: CASRFGQGDQPQHF. CDR3 bases: TGTGCCAGCAGATTTGGACAGGGGGATCAGCCCCAGCATTTT.

This chain connects TRBV30 to TRBJ2-2; TRBD1 agrees at 9 bases. Germline V gene lookup returns CDR1 GTSNPN and CDR2 SVGIG (reference sequence). The CDR3 loop spans 15 amino acids. V was clipped by 4 bases and J by 3 bases; unmatched bases: 6. The CDR3 DNA is TGTGCCTGGACGGGGGACAGGGTGGACACCGGGGAGCTGTTTTTT. Its translation is CAWTGDRVDTGELFF.

The V call is TRBV6-4, the J call TRBJ2-3, with 8 bases matching TRBD1. V lost 2 bases and J lost 3; bases outside the gene matches: 4. Germline V CDR1 and CDR2: MRHNA, SNTAGT. CDR3 length: 15 residues. For the CDR3, the DNA is TGTGCCAGCAGTGACACAGGGGGGTGGACAGATACGCAGTATTTT. Translated: CASSDTGGWTDTQYF.

The chain combines TRBV6-1 with TRBJ2-7, with TRBD1 as a possible D gene (6 bases). CDR3 size: 14 residues. CDR1 is MNHNS and CDR2 is SASEGT in the germline V gene. The V end lost 9 bases, the J end lost 2 bases, and 17 bases lay between the germline ends. The CDR3, as DNA: TGTGCCAGTGCAGCAGGGGACACCGCCTACGAGCAGTACTTC. Protein sequence: CASAAGDTAYEQYF.

The chain is built from TRBV9 and TRBJ2-1; perhaps TRBD2 as D (6 bases). Germline V CDR1 and CDR2: SGDLS, YYNGEE. The CDR3 covers 15 residues. The germline V and J ends were trimmed by 0 bases and 5 bases, with 12 bases remaining between them. CDR3 nucleotides: TGTGCCAGCAGCGTAGCGGCTAGCGAGAACAATGAGCAGTTCTTC. It yields the protein CASSVAASENNEQFF.

The chain links TRBV6-6 to TRBJ2-7; 9 positions match TRBD2. Germline V CDR1 and CDR2: MNHNY, SVGAGI (reference sequence). The CDR3 covers 12 residues. DNA of the CDR3: TGTGCAAGTGGGTTAGCGGGAGATGAGCAGTACTTC. Translating gives CASGLAGDEQYF.

The J gene is TRBJ1-6, the V gene TRBV6-1, with 10 bases identical to TRBD1. CDR1 is MNHNS and CDR2 is SASEGT in the germline V gene. The CDR3 extends over 16 amino acids. The V and J ends lost 2 bases and 7 bases, in that order; junction bases with no gene match: 5. Here the CDR3 reads CASSEYGDRGNSPLHF. The CDR3 bases are TGTGCCAGCAGTGAATATGGGGACAGGGGCAATTCACCCCTCCACTTT.

V gene TRBV19 combines with J gene TRBJ2-2, with D possibly TRBD2 on 6 matching bases. Germline assignment: CDR1 LNHDA and CDR2 SQIVND (reference sequence). Trimming shortened V by 9 bases and J by 0 bases, and 14 bases separated the two germline ends. The CDR3 totals 15 residues. This CDR3 is CARDSGVTNTGELFF. DNA of the CDR3: TGTGCCAGGGATTCGGGAGTAACGAACACCGGGGAGCTGTTTTTT.

This chain joins TRBV29-1 and TRBJ1-5, with TRBD1 as a possible D gene (5 bases). V lost 4 bases to trimming and J lost 4 bases, with 5 bases between them. Germline CDR1 and CDR2: SQVTM and ANQGSEA. The CDR3 spans 11 residues. The CDR3 DNA reads as TGCAGCGTTGGACAGAATCAGCCCCAGCATTTT. Protein: CSVGQNQPQHF. Full variable domain (remainder filled in from reference TRBV29-1 and TRBJ1-5): SAVISQKPSRDICQRGTSLTIQCQVDSQVTMMFWYRQQPGQSLTLIATANQGSEATYESGFVIDKFPISRPNLTFSTLTVSNMSPEDSSIYLCSVGQNQPQHFGDGTRLSIL.

The J gene is TRBJ1-1, the V gene TRBV19; TRBD1 agrees at 10 bases. Germline V gene sequence: CDR1 LNHDA, CDR2 SQIVND (reference sequence). The V gene end was trimmed by 5 bases and the J gene end by 6 bases; junction bases not matched to a gene: 9. The CDR3 runs to 15 residues. CDR3 in amino acids: CASSLGDRGGAEAFF. The CDR3 nucleotides read TGTGCCAGTAGTCTTGGGGACAGGGGAGGAGCTGAAGCTTTCTTT. The full variable domain, its missing parts supplied by reference TRBV19 and TRBJ1-1, is DGGITQSPKYLFRKEGQNVTLSCEQNLNHDAMYWYRQDPGQGLRLIYYSQIVNDFQKGDIAEGYSVSREKKESFPLTVTSAQKNPTAFYLCASSLGDRGGAEAFFGQGTRLTVV.

The chain uses TRBV28 and TRBJ2-2; 7 nucleotides agree with TRBD2. The CDR3 is 17 residues long. V lost 3 bases to trimming and J lost 6 bases; unmatched junction nucleotides: 13. Germline V CDR1 and CDR2: MDHEN, SYDVKM. CDR3 bases: TGTGCCAGCAGTTTCCCAGCGGGGACCGGAGGCTCCGGGGAGCTGTTTTTT. Translation gives CASSFPAGTGGSGELFF.

J is TRBJ1-1 and V is TRBV6-1; 7 bases are shared with TRBD1. Per the germline V gene, CDR1 is MNHNS and CDR2 is SASEGT. The V segment lost 5 bases and the J segment 10 bases; nucleotides outside the gene matches: 16. This CDR3 contains 15 residues. CDR3 in DNA: TGTGCCAGCAGTTCCACGGCAGGGGGTGGGACGGGAGCTTTCTTT. This gives the protein CASSSTAGGGTGAFF.

The genes are TRBV19 and TRBJ1-2; perhaps TRBD1 as D (6 bases). The CDR3 is 12 residues long. From germline, CDR1 is LNHDA and CDR2 SQIVND (reference sequence). V gave up 7 bases and J gave up 7 bases, with 13 bases separating them. The CDR3 DNA is TGTGCCAGTAAAGGCAGGGGACGTGGCTACACCTTC. Its translation: CASKGRGRGYTF.

This clone was counted once. The chain uses TRBV6-1 and TRBJ1-5; D might be TRBD1 (5 bases). Trimming removed 1 base at V and 6 bases at J, with 16 bases between. CDR1 and CDR2 (germline): MNHNS, SASEGT. CDR3 length: 16 amino acids. For the CDR3, the DNA is TGTGCCAGCAGTGAAGGCGTTGGGGGGGTAAGTCAGCCCCAGCATTTT. Translating gives CASSEGVGGVSQPQHF.

This chain joins TRBV13 and TRBJ1-2; TRBD1 aligns across 8 bases. J was trimmed by 4 bases and V by 2 bases; bases with no gene match: 6. The length of the CDR3 is 15 residues. In germline, CDR1 is PRHDT, CDR2 FYEKMQ (reference sequence). Written as DNA, the CDR3 is TGTGCCAGCAGCTTAAAGGCAGGGGGCGGCTATGGCTACACCTTC. This codes for CASSLKAGGGYGYTF.

The chain links TRBV19 to TRBJ1-5, with 12 bases lining up with TRBD1. The junction had 4 bases not matched to a gene; V was cut back by 8 bases and J by 2 bases. Looked up from germline, CDR1 is LNHDA and CDR2 is SQIVND (reference sequence). The CDR3 covers 15 residues. CDR3 in amino acids: CASGGTGGGNQPQHF. The DNA of the CDR3 is TGTGCCAGTGGGGGGACAGGGGGCGGCAATCAGCCCCAGCATTTT.

The chain recombines TRBV7-8 with TRBJ1-5; maybe TRBD1 (5 bases). The V end lost 5 bases, the J end lost 3 bases, and 17 bases lay between the germline ends. Looked up from germline, CDR1 is SGHVS and CDR2 is FQNEAQ. The CDR3 sequence is 16 residues long. The CDR3 protein is CASSPIRDGPNQPQHF. CDR3 sequence (DNA): TGTGCCAGCAGCCCGATCAGGGATGGACCCAATCAGCCCCAGCATTTT.

The J gene is TRBJ1-2, the V gene TRBV19, with 9 bases fitting TRBD1. There are 13 residues in the CDR3. Germline V gives CDR1 LNHDA, CDR2 SQIVND (reference sequence). The trim removed 6 bases at V and 1 base at J, leaving 0 bases unmatched. CDR3 DNA: TGTGCCAGTAGGACAGGGGGTAACTATGGCTACACCTTC. It is translated as CASRTGGNYGYTF.

This chain connects TRBV5-5 to TRBJ2-2; 13 positions match TRBD2. V lost 5 bases, J lost 7 bases, and 8 bases stayed unmatched. Per germline, CDR1 SGHKS and CDR2 YYEKEE (reference sequence). The CDR3 extends over 16 amino acids. CDR3 DNA sequence: TGTGCCAGCAGGCAACCGGGACTAGCGGGAATCGGGGAGCTGTTTTTT. It is translated as CASRQPGLAGIGELFF.

This chain uses TRBV5-1 with TRBJ2-5, with 7 bases matching TRBD2. The CDR3 loop spans 14 amino acids. Looked up from germline, CDR1 is SGHRS and CDR2 is YFSETQ. Germline trimming cut 4 bases from V and 2 bases from J; bases unmatched to any gene: 5. CDR3 sequence reads: CASSTPGGQETQYF. The CDR3 bases are TGCGCCAGCAGCACCCCGGGGGGTCAAGAGACCCAGTACTTC.